One sample yielded the 9 T cell receptor beta chains listed below, sequenced in a study of blood T cell repertoires in COVID-19 (TCRdb year 2020). To prepare the library, the immunoSEQ multiplex PCR assay was applied. The table was pulled from immuneACCESS by TCRdb, which kept in-frame rearrangements only. Such tables lose some clones; where checked, under half of the loss comes from unresolved V genes, and the rest has no known cause. The sample table records about 60,000 clones; just under 80% of these occur just once. 25% of the sample is taken by the ten largest. Material for sequencing was peripheral blood. These receptors were taken from a human donor in a cohort sampled during active COVID-19.

This rearrangement joins TRBV5-1 to TRBJ1-1, with D unresolved. This CDR3 has 14 amino acids. Trimming removed 2 bases from V and 2 bases from J, with 10 bases in between. Germline CDR1 and CDR2: SGHRS and YFSETQ. Here the CDR3 reads CASSFSNGNTEAFF. CDR3 in DNA: TGCGCCAGCAGCTTTAGTAACGGTAACACTGAAGCTTTCTTT.

The V gene is TRBV11-2, the J gene TRBJ2-7; possible D gene TRBD1, 6 bases. Germline V gene sequence: CDR1 SGHAT, CDR2 FQNNGV. Trimming shortened V by 0 bases and J by 5 bases, and 8 bases separated the two germline ends. The CDR3 covers 13 residues. The CDR3 is CASSLDRGDEQYF. The CDR3 coding sequence is TGTGCCAGCAGCTTAGACAGGGGCGACGAGCAGTACTTC.

The chain uses TRBV28 and TRBJ2-7; 8 bases align to TRBD2. This CDR3 comprises 14 residues. V shed 9 bases and J 3 bases; nucleotides not matched to a gene: 10. The V gene's germline CDR1 is MDHEN and CDR2 SYDVKM. The CDR3, as DNA: TGTGCCAGTTTCTCGGAGGGGACTAGCTACGAGCAGTACTTC. Translation: CASFSEGTSYEQYF.

The chain recombines TRBV7-9 with TRBJ2-1; 7 bases fit TRBD2. This CDR3 region has 15 residues. Germline loops: CDR1 SEHNR, CDR2 FQNEAQ (reference sequence). With V trimmed by 2 bases and J by 6 bases, 7 bases remained unmatched. The CDR3 DNA reads TGTGCCAGCAGCTTAAGGCTAGCGGAACTCAATGAGCAGTTCTTC. Its protein product is CASSLRLAELNEQFF. The full variable domain, in which reference TRBV7-9 and TRBJ2-1 provide the parts outside the CDR3, is DTGVSQNPRHKITKRGQNVTFRCDPISEHNRLYWYRQTLGQGPEFLTYFQNEAQLEKSRLLSDRFSAERPKGSFSTLEIQRTEQGDSAMYLCASSLRLAELNEQFFGPGTRLTVL.

CDR3 DNA: TGTGCCAGCAGCCAAGACTGGGCGGGAGCGGGGGAGCTGTTTTTT. It encodes CASSQDWAGAGELFF. The chain has TRBV3-1 (or the pseudogene TRBV3-2) and TRBJ2-2, with 7 positions matching TRBD2. This CDR3 contains 15 residues. Germline lookup yields CDR1 LGHDT and CDR2 YNNKEL (reference sequence). V lost 0 bases and J lost 8; bases outside the gene matches: 6.

This chain uses TRBV5-5 with TRBJ1-2; D not certain. CDR3 size: 14 residues. Germline CDR1 SGHKS, CDR2 YYEKEE (reference sequence). The V end was cut by 4 bases, the J end by 8 bases, with 18 bases between. The CDR3 sequence is CASSPSTPAGGYTF. In DNA, the CDR3 is TGTGCCAGCAGCCCATCGACCCCGGCGGGAGGCTACACCTTC.

The chain couples TRBV9 to TRBJ1-2; no clear D gene. Germline CDR1 is SGDLS and CDR2 is YYNGEE. V was shortened by 5 bases and J by 6 bases, with 23 bases between the two germline ends. The CDR3 is 16 residues long. The CDR3 coding sequence is TGTGCCAGCAGGGCCTGGGCAGGCCCACGTGCTAATGGCTACACCTTC. As protein: CASRAWAGPRANGYTF. Based on the CDR3 plus reference TRBV9 and TRBJ1-2, the full variable domain is DSGVTQTPKHLITATGQRVTLRCSPRSGDLSVYWYQQSLDQGLQFLIQYYNGEERAKGNILERFSAQQFPDLHSELNLSSLELGDSALYFCASRAWAGPRANGYTFGSGTRLTVV.

V gene TRBV18 combines with J gene TRBJ2-1, with D tentatively TRBD1 (5 bases). Trimming left V 8 bases short and J 0 bases short, with 14 bases between. The CDR3 has 15 residues. CDR1 and CDR2 (germline): KGHSH, LQKENI. The CDR3 loop reads CASTPGSSSYNEQFF. Written as DNA, the CDR3 is TGTGCCAGCACCCCAGGGTCCAGCTCCTACAATGAGCAGTTCTTC.

The rearrangement links TRBV28 to TRBJ1-4, with no clear D. The CDR3 length is 13 residues. Trimming took off 11 bases at V and 0 bases at J, with 10 bases between the two ends. Germline loops: CDR1 MDHEN, CDR2 SYDVKM. The CDR3 here is CAAGVATNEKLFF. In DNA, the CDR3 is TGTGCCGCAGGCGTTGCAACTAATGAAAAACTGTTTTTT.